These T cell receptor beta chains were read from a single sample in a study of T cell repertoires in cytomegalovirus infection. One entry per CDR3 protein results from TCRdb running MiXCR on the reads. The repertoire holds over 150,000 distinct CDR3 sequences, with over 13% as singletons. Source material: PBMCs. Source of these receptors: a human donor in good health (CMV status not recorded). Some clones in this sample may be carry-over from other donors' samples. Each CDR3 is given with its conserved first and last residue. The D gene is left open where the match is weak. Where a row states a size, it is once, few, many or the class of an expanded clone; other rows omit it.

cdr3_length d_call clone_size j_call v_call cdr3_aa cdr3_nt
19 TRBD2 NA TRBJ2-2 TRBV2 CASTERWSSGGVNTGELFF TGTGCCAGCACCGAACGTTGGTCTAGCGGGGGGGTGAACACCGGGGAGCTGTTTTTT
16 TRBD1 NA TRBJ1-2 TRBV28 CASSQPGQAMMEGYTF TGTGCCAGCAGTCAGCCGGGACAGGCGATGATGGAAGGCTACACCTTC
17 TRBD2 NA TRBJ2-1 TRBV12-3/TRBV12-4 CASSFLSSGSNYNEQFF TGTGCCAGCAGTTTTCTCTCTAGCGGGAGCAACTACAATGAGCAGTTCTTC
15 NA NA TRBJ2-7 TRBV20-1 CSATERWEVSYEQSF TGCAGTGCTACCGAGAGATGGGAGGTATCGTACGAGCAGTCCTTC
14 NA NA TRBJ2-5 TRBV13 CASSLGTPRETQYF TGTGCCAGCAGCTTAGGGACCCCGAGGGAGACCCAGTACTTC
14 NA few TRBJ1-2 TRBV5-1 CASSLGDKNYGYTF TGCGCCAGCAGCTTGGGGGACAAGAACTATGGCTACACCTTC
15 NA many TRBJ2-3 TRBV12-5 CASGKTGKGTDTQYF TGTGCTAGTGGCAAAACAGGGAAGGGCACAGATACGCAGTATTTT
14 TRBD1 few TRBJ2-5 TRBV19 CASSGGARQETQYF TGTGCCAGCTCAGGGGGCGCGAGACAAGAGACCCAGTACTTC
13 TRBD1 few TRBJ2-3 TRBV5-6 CASSRDRRDTQYF TGTGCCAGCAGCCGGGACAGGCGGGATACGCAGTATTTT
16 NA many TRBJ2-4 TRBV27 CASSRTTAVAKNIQYF TGTGCCAGCAGTAGGACTACCGCGGTAGCCAAAAACATTCAGTACTTC
14 NA many TRBJ2-7 TRBV10-2 CASSETGLAYEQYF TGCGCCAGCAGTGAGACGGGACTTGCCTACGAGCAGTACTTC
14 NA NA TRBJ1-1 TRBV5-1 CASSLDPSNTEAFF TGCGCCAGCAGCTTGGATCCATCGAACACTGAAGCTTTCTTT
13 NA many TRBJ1-2 TRBV7-8 CASSPWGDYGYTF TGTGCCAGCAGCCCCTGGGGTGACTATGGCTACACCTTC
13 NA many TRBJ2-5 TRBV27 CASSYDPWKTQYF TGTGCCAGCAGTTACGACCCTTGGAAGACCCAGTACTTC
17 TRBD1 NA TRBJ2-1 TRBV12-3/TRBV12-4 CASSLTVTGLDRNEQFF TGTGCCAGCAGTTTAACAGTGACAGGGTTAGACAGAAATGAGCAGTTCTTC
13 NA many TRBJ2-7 TRBV6-1 CASSSGFGYEQYF TGTGCCAGCAGTTCGGGATTTGGCTACGAGCAGTACTTC
13 NA NA TRBJ2-3 TRBV7-2 CASSEDLGDTQYF TGTGCCAGCAGCGAGGACTTGGGTGACACGCAGTATTTT
16 TRBD1 few TRBJ1-4 TRBV28 CASSFIPRGRREKLFF TGTGCCAGCAGTTTTATCCCCAGGGGGCGAAGAGAAAAACTGTTTTTT
12 TRBD2 NA TRBJ2-1 TRBV18 CASLAGGDEQFF TGTGCCAGCTTGGCGGGAGGGGATGAGCAGTTCTTC
14 TRBD1 NA TRBJ1-5 TRBV5-5 CASSWTGGDQPQHF TGTGCCAGCAGCTGGACAGGGGGCGATCAGCCCCAGCATTTT
14 NA NA TRBJ1-5 TRBV12-3/TRBV12-4 CASSLESRSQPQHF TGTGCCAGCAGTTTGGAATCCAGGAGTCAGCCCCAGCATTTT
15 TRBD2 many TRBJ2-7 TRBV7-8 CASSFELAGAYEQYF TGTGCCAGCAGCTTCGAACTAGCGGGAGCTTACGAGCAGTACTTC
14 TRBD1 many TRBJ1-1 TRBV7-2 CASSLRQGAREAFF TGTGCCAGCAGCCTCAGACAGGGGGCTAGGGAAGCTTTCTTT
14 TRBD2 few TRBJ2-5 TRBV20-1 CSAASGGVGETQYF TGCAGTGCTGCTAGCGGGGGCGTGGGGGAGACCCAGTACTTC
14 NA many TRBJ1-4 TRBV7-2 CASSLSLTNEKLFF TGTGCCAGCAGCTTAAGTCTGACTAATGAAAAACTGTTTTTT
14 NA NA TRBJ2-1 TRBV6-5 CASSTEWRANEQFF TGTGCCAGCAGTACGGAATGGCGGGCCAATGAGCAGTTCTTC
14 NA NA TRBJ2-7 TRBV7-6 CASSDPDSFYEQYF TGTGCCAGCAGCGACCCCGACAGCTTCTACGAGCAGTACTTC
14 NA NA TRBJ2-1 TRBV2 CASSEKGAGVKQFF TGTGCCAGCAGTGAAAAGGGGGCGGGGGTAAAGCAGTTCTTC
16 TRBD1 few TRBJ1-5 TRBV2 CASGTGGSESNQPQHF TGTGCCAGCGGGACAGGGGGCTCTGAGAGCAATCAGCCCCAGCATTTT
13 NA many TRBJ1-1 TRBV12-3/TRBV12-4 CASGRQISTEAFF TGTGCCAGCGGCCGACAGATCAGTACTGAAGCTTTCTTT
16 NA few TRBJ1-1 TRBV6-8 CASSFLRAPLLAEAFF TGTGCCAGCAGTTTCCTCCGGGCCCCACTCCTGGCTGAAGCTTTCTTT
15 TRBD1 few TRBJ2-7 TRBV29-1 CSVASGTGRAYEQYF TGCAGCGTTGCCTCCGGGACAGGGCGTGCCTACGAGCAGTACTTC
15 TRBD1 many TRBJ2-7 TRBV12-3/TRBV12-4 CASSSGTGVFYEQYF TGTGCCAGCAGTTCCGGGACAGGAGTTTTCTACGAGCAGTACTTC
14 NA many TRBJ1-2 TRBV28 CASRMDGVNYGYTF TGTGCCAGCAGAATGGACGGGGTAAACTATGGCTACACCTTC
13 NA NA TRBJ1-1 TRBV29-1 CSVSVGGDTEAFF TGCAGCGTCTCCGTGGGGGGGGATACTGAAGCTTTCTTT
14 TRBD1 many TRBJ1-2 TRBV29-1 CSVARTGRNYGYTF TGCAGCGTTGCAAGGACAGGCCGCAACTATGGCTACACCTTC
13 NA NA TRBJ1-3 TRBV28 CASTGGRGNTIYF TGTGCCAGCACCGGGGGACGAGGAAACACCATATATTTT
14 NA NA TRBJ2-2 TRBV5-1 CASEAGAYTGELFF TGCGCCAGCGAGGCTGGGGCCTACACCGGGGAGCTGTTTTTT
12 NA many TRBJ1-1 TRBV7-8 CASSFNRDVAFF TGTGCCAGCAGCTTCAACAGGGATGTAGCTTTCTTT
13 NA NA TRBJ2-2 TRBV7-3 CASSSPNTGELFF TGTGCCAGCAGCTCTCCGAACACCGGGGAGCTGTTTTTT
13 NA NA TRBJ1-4 TRBV7-2 CASSLFHNEKLFF TGTGCCAGCTCATTATTCCATAATGAAAAACTGTTTTTT